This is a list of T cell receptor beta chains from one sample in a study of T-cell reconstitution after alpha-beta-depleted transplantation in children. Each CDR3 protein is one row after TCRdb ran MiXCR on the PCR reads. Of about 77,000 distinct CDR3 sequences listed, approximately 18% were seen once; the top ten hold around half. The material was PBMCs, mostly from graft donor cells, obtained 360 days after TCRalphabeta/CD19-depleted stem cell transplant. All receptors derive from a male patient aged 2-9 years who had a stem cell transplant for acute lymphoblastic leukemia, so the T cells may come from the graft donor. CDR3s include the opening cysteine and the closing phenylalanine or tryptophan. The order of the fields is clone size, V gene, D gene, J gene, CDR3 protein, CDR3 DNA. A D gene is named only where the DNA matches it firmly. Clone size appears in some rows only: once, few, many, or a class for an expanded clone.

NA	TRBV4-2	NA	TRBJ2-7	CASSQVSGLGSYEQYF	TGTGCCAGCAGCCAAGTCTCAGGGCTGGGCTCCTACGAGCAGTACTTC
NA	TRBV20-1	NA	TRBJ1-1	CSARDPWGRRGTEAFF	TGCAGTGCTAGAGATCCGTGGGGGCGAAGGGGCACTGAAGCTTTCTTT
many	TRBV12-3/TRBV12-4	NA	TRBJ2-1	CASSGTPRNEQFF	TGTGCCAGCAGCGGGACCCCCCGCAATGAGCAGTTCTTC
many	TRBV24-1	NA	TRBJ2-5	CATSDWRGIQETQYF	TGTGCCACCAGTGATTGGAGGGGAATCCAAGAGACCCAGTACTTC
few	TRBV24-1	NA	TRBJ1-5	CATSGFGQPQHF	TGTGCCACCAGTGGGTTCGGTCAGCCCCAGCATTTT
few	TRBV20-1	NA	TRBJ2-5	CSAGLIETQYF	TGCAGTGCTGGACTAATTGAGACCCAGTACTTC
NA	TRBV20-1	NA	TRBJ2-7	CSARYVGGRMGGAYEQYF	TGCAGTGCTAGATATGTTGGCGGCCGGATGGGTGGTGCCTACGAGCAGTACTTC
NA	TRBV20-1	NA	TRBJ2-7	CSARPPGPDGGEQYF	TGCAGTGCTAGGCCCCCGGGACCCGATGGGGGAGAGCAGTACTTC
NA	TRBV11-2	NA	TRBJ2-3	CASSWTQGKDTQYF	TGTGCCAGCAGCTGGACCCAGGGCAAAGATACGCAGTATTTT
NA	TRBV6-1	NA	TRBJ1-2	CASSPFAGANYGYTF	TGTGCCAGCAGTCCTTTTGCTGGGGCTAACTATGGCTACACCTTC